Listed here are 13 T cell receptor beta chains from one sample, sequenced in a study of blood T cells in healthy people across ages. Combining a sample-barcoded 5' primer with a J-beta primer mix, a second PCR ran for roughly 7 to 11 cycles. TCRdb re-derived calls from the 5' RACE reads in MiXCR, one entry per CDR3 protein. The profile covers 800,000 to 950,000 distinct CDR3 sequences, with 35% to 40% appearing a single time and 10% to 15% taken by the ten largest. Sequencing was carried out using blood. These receptors were taken from a man aged 18-30 years in good health.

As to this clonotype: A much larger clone sits a single nucleotide away, making a read error possible. The chain has TRBV28 and TRBJ2-3; 8 nucleotides line up with TRBD2. CDR3 length: 13 amino acids. Germline values: CDR1 MDHEN, CDR2 SYDVKM. In DNA form, the CDR3 reads TGTGCCAGCAGTTTTGCGGGGGGCGATACGCAGAATTTT. The encoded protein is CASSFAGGDTQNF.

The chain carries TRBV7-2 and TRBJ2-4; 10 nucleotides align to TRBD1. Per the germline V gene, CDR1 is SGHTA and CDR2 is FQGNSA. V dropped 5 bases and J dropped 8; count of bases not matched to a gene: 9. This CDR3 has 15 residues. DNA of the CDR3: TGTGCCAGCAGCCTCGGGACAGGGGCCCAGCACATTCAGTACTTC. Encoded protein: CASSLGTGAQHIQYF.

This chain joins TRBV12-3 or TRBV12-4 and TRBJ2-5; 7 bases align to TRBD2. The V segment lost 3 bases and the J segment 3 bases; nucleotides outside the gene matches: 7. The CDR3 is 15 amino acids. CDR3 in DNA: TGTGCCAGCAGTTTTTCCGGGGGGTTCAAAGAGACCCAGTACTTC. Protein: CASSFSGGFKETQYF.

This rearrangement joins TRBV12-3 or TRBV12-4 to TRBJ1-1; TRBD1 agrees at 7 bases. This CDR3 has 13 amino acids. With V trimmed by 6 bases and J by 3 bases, 4 bases remained unmatched. CDR3 protein: CASRHRGDTEAFF. The CDR3 nucleotides are TGTGCCAGCAGACACAGGGGAGACACTGAAGCTTTCTTT.

The sample holds a few counts of this clonotype. The chain recombines TRBV20-1 with TRBJ2-7, with 7 bases that match TRBD2. The ends lost 3 bases at V and 6 bases at J; junction bases unmatched: 8. Germline CDR1 is DFQATT and CDR2 is SNEGSKA (reference sequence). The CDR3 length is 13 residues. The DNA for the CDR3 is TGCAGTGCTAGTACCAGCGGGGAAGGCGAGCAGTACTTC. Its translation: CSASTSGEGEQYF.

This clonotype came up a few times. The V call is TRBV9, the J call TRBJ1-1; no clear D gene. The CDR3 consists of 14 residues. The germline V gene encodes CDR1 SGDLS and CDR2 YYNGEE. Deletions cut 2 bases from V and 1 base from J, with 9 bases between. CDR3 bases: TGTGCCAGCAGCGTGTGGACGGAGAACACTGAAGCTTTCTTT. It is translated as CASSVWTENTEAFF.

In regard to this clonotype: With a much larger clone just one base away, this may be a read error. This chain joins TRBV6-4 and TRBJ2-5, with 13 nucleotides matching TRBD2. V shed 5 bases and J 11 bases; nucleotides not matched to a gene: 11. This CDR3 region has 15 residues. CDR1 MRHNA and CDR2 SNTAGT come from the germline V gene. The CDR3: CASSSTSGGANEQYF. The CDR3 DNA sequence: TGTGCCAGCAGTTCAACTAGCGGGGGGGCCAATGAGCAGTACTTC.

This clonotype was detected ten times or more. This rearrangement joins TRBV27 to TRBJ1-2; 10 bases map to TRBD1. Germline V gene lookup returns CDR1 MNHEY and CDR2 SMNVEV (reference sequence). The CDR3 contains 15 residues. After removal of 4 bases from V and 4 bases from J, the junction contained 6 bases not matched to a gene. The CDR3 reads CASSSRTGGSYGYTF. The CDR3 DNA sequence: TGTGCCAGCAGTTCGCGGACAGGGGGGTCCTATGGCTACACCTTC.

V and J are TRBV12-3 or TRBV12-4 and TRBJ2-7; D is possibly TRBD1 (5 bases). V was pared by 6 bases and J by 7 bases, with 16 bases between. The CDR3 consists of 13 residues. The CDR3 spells CASRLQVRWEQYF. CDR3 sequence (DNA): TGTGCCAGCAGGTTACAGGTCCGGTGGGAGCAGTACTTC.

This clonotype was counted between two and nine times. V and J are TRBV3-1 and TRBJ1-5; TRBD1 might be the D (5 bases). The V end was cut by 1 base, the J end by 6 bases, with 10 bases between. There are 14 residues in the CDR3. Germline loops: CDR1 LGHDT, CDR2 YNNKEL (reference sequence). CDR3 loop: CASSQVSGGQPQHF. The CDR3 DNA follows: TGTGCCAGCAGCCAAGTGTCGGGGGGTCAGCCCCAGCATTTT. Together with reference TRBV3-1 and TRBJ1-5, the CDR3 gives the full variable domain: DTAVSQTPKYLVTQMGNDKSIKCEQNLGHDTMYWYKQDSKKFLKIMFSYNNKELIINETVPNRFSPKSPDKAHLNLHINSLELGDSAVYFCASSQVSGGQPQHFGDGTRLSIL.

The rearrangement uses TRBV29-1 and TRBJ1-1, with D unclear. V lost 4 bases to trimming and J lost 2 bases, with 11 bases between them. Germline lookup yields CDR1 SQVTM and CDR2 ANQGSEA. CDR3 length: 13 residues. CDR3 sequence (DNA): TGCAGCGTTGTGCAGACTTTAAACACTGAAGCTTTCTTT. Protein: CSVVQTLNTEAFF.

This rearrangement joins TRBV2 to TRBJ1-4; D possibly corresponds to TRBD1 (6 bases). Trimming took off 5 bases at V and 6 bases at J, with 13 bases between the two ends. This CDR3 comprises 14 residues. The germline V gene has CDR1 SNHLY and CDR2 FYNNEI. CDR3 protein: CASSRGAGYEKLFF. Written as DNA, the CDR3 is TGTGCCAGCAGTAGGGGGGCTGGGTATGAAAAACTGTTTTTT.

This clonotype has more than one count but fewer than ten. The CDR3: CASGTVGVFQEGAYGYTF. The DNA of the CDR3 is TGTGCCAGCGGGACAGTTGGGGTGTTTCAAGAAGGGGCCTATGGCTACACCTTC. The chain joins TRBV28 to TRBJ1-2; 7 bases align to TRBD1. The CDR3 runs 18 residues. With V trimmed by 8 bases and J by 4 bases, 22 bases remained unmatched. Germline assignment: CDR1 MDHEN and CDR2 SYDVKM.